These 29 T cell receptor beta chains were all obtained from the same sample, sequenced in a study of CD8+CD57+ T cells in acquired aplastic anemia. Genomic DNA served as template for TCR beta VDJ and CDR3 profiling. Each CDR3 protein gets one entry after TCRdb re-called the reads with MiXCR. The sample lists roughly 80,000 distinct CDR3 sequences; 55% to 75% were seen once. CD8+CD57+ cell expansion, shown by flow cytometry, had occurred in the patients selected for sequencing. The specimen was sorted CD4+, CD8+, or CD8+CD57+ T cells (not recorded which) from PBMCs. The receptors were gathered from a human donor with aplastic anemia.

The table lists this clonotype with a few counts. At one boundary the junction diverges from the germline segment, which might be a read error. The chain recombines TRBV24-1 with TRBJ2-3; D is possibly TRBD2 (6 bases). CDR1 and CDR2 from the germline V gene are KGHDR and SFDVKD. The CDR3 has 14 amino acids. The CDR3: CATSDPGEADAQYF. CDR3 nucleotides: TGTGCCACCAGTGATCCGGGGGAGGCAGATGCGCAGTATTTT.

This chain links TRBV20-1 with TRBJ2-2; 8 nucleotides match TRBD2. Germline trimming cut 0 bases from V and 2 bases from J; bases unmatched to any gene: 5. Germline V gives CDR1 DFQATT, CDR2 SNEGSKA (reference sequence). The CDR3 consists of 16 residues. The CDR3 loop reads CSARDLGLGNTGELFF. DNA for the CDR3: TGCAGTGCTAGAGATCTGGGACTAGGCAACACCGGGGAGCTGTTTTTT.

The chain uses TRBV3-1 and TRBJ1-6; no reliable D call. The germline V gene encodes CDR1 LGHDT and CDR2 YNNKEL (reference sequence). V lost 1 base to trimming and J lost 7 bases, with 2 bases between them. The CDR3 is made up of 12 amino acids. The CDR3 DNA follows: TGTGCCAGCAGCCAAGCGAATTCACCCCTCCACTTT. The encoded protein is CASSQANSPLHF.

The count of this clonotype is one. The chain carries TRBV4-1 and TRBJ2-7, with TRBD2 matching 8 bases. The CDR3 spans 17 residues. CDR1 and CDR2 (germline): MGHRA, YSYEKL. Trimming removed 0 bases from V and 2 bases from J; junction bases left unmatched: 9. CDR3 in amino acids: CASSQDPEAGGTYEQYF. The CDR3 DNA reads TGCGCCAGCAGCCAAGACCCCGAGGCGGGGGGCACCTACGAGCAGTACTTC.

This sequence joins TRBV10-3 and TRBJ1-2; unclear D gene. This CDR3 has 13 amino acids. Germline V gives CDR1 ENHRY, CDR2 SYGVKD. The V end was cut by 2 bases, the J end by 4 bases, with 8 bases between. This CDR3 is CAISENIIYGYTF. CDR3 in DNA: TGTGCCATCAGTGAGAACATTATCTATGGCTACACCTTC.

The CDR3 loop is CASSLMAEAFF. DNA for the CDR3: TGTGCCAGCAGCCTCATGGCTGAAGCTTTCTTT. J is TRBJ1-1 and V is TRBV7-8; D unclear. Per germline, CDR1 SGHVS and CDR2 FQNEAQ. This CDR3 spans 11 amino acids. V was trimmed by 5 bases and J by 6 bases, leaving 7 bases between them.

This clonotype was picked up one time. The chain combines TRBV20-1 with TRBJ2-5; no reliable D call. This CDR3 is built from 16 residues. V was pared by 0 bases and J by 5 bases, with 19 bases between. Germline CDR1 DFQATT, CDR2 SNEGSKA (reference sequence). CDR3 nucleotide sequence: TGCAGTGCTAGAGATGGAGACTTGTCTATGGGGGAGACCCAGTACTTC. Its protein is CSARDGDLSMGETQYF.

This chain joins TRBV7-8 and TRBJ1-6; no reliable D call. This CDR3 has 18 residues. Deletions cut 3 bases from V and 1 base from J, with 16 bases between. Germline V gene data show CDR1 as SGHVS and CDR2 as FQNEAQ. The CDR3 loop reads CASSLLPSGKSYNSPLHF. Here the CDR3 DNA reads TGTGCCAGCAGCTTGCTTCCGTCCGGGAAATCCTATAATTCACCCCTCCACTTT.

V is TRBV15 and J is TRBJ1-5; no clear D gene. This CDR3 comprises 14 residues. Trimming pared 1 base from V and 1 base from J, leaving 5 bases between. The germline V gene has CDR1 LNHNV and CDR2 YYDKDF (reference sequence). The chain's CDR3 is CATSRGVSNQPQHF. CDR3 in DNA: TGTGCCACCAGCAGAGGGGTGAGCAATCAGCCCCAGCATTTT. Full variable domain (remainder filled in from reference TRBV15 and TRBJ1-5): DAMVIQNPRYQVTQFGKPVTLSCSQTLNHNVMYWYQQKSSQAPKLLFHYYDKDFNNEADTPDNFQSRRPNTSFCFLDIRSPGLGDTAMYLCATSRGVSNQPQHFGDGTRLSIL.

V is TRBV24-1 and J is TRBJ2-1; 10 bases line up with TRBD2. Germline lookup yields CDR1 KGHDR and CDR2 SFDVKD. The CDR3 runs 15 residues. V dropped 9 bases and J dropped 1; count of bases not matched to a gene: 5. The CDR3 bases are TGTGCCACCCGGACTAGCGGCCCTTCCTACAATGAGCAGTTCTTC. It is translated as CATRTSGPSYNEQFF.

V usage is TRBV15 and J usage is TRBJ1-6; D is undetermined. This CDR3 region has 15 residues. Between the trimmed V and J ends, which lost 0 bases and 2 bases, there was a span of 5 bases. Germline lookup yields CDR1 LNHNV and CDR2 YYDKDF (reference sequence). The CDR3 DNA follows: TGTGCCACCAGCAGAGAAGACACCTATAATTCACCCCTCCACTTT. It codes for CATSREDTYNSPLHF.

The chain recombines TRBV15 with TRBJ2-1, with D tentatively TRBD1 (5 bases). Germline assignment: CDR1 LNHNV and CDR2 YYDKDF (reference sequence). Between the trimmed V and J ends, which lost 3 bases and 3 bases, there was a span of 15 bases. The CDR3 runs to 16 residues. CDR3: CATSSASRALYNEQFF. The CDR3 coding sequence is TGTGCCACCAGCAGTGCGTCCAGGGCCCTCTACAATGAGCAGTTCTTC.

J is TRBJ1-1 and V is TRBV15, with TRBD1 as a possible D gene (6 bases). V was pared by 5 bases and J by 4 bases, with 17 bases between. This CDR3 comprises 15 residues. Germline CDR1 reads LNHNV; CDR2 reads YYDKDF (reference sequence). The DNA for the CDR3 is TGTGCCACCAGCTCCCGAAACAGGGTTGGCACTGAAGCTTTCTTT. It yields the protein CATSSRNRVGTEAFF.

J is TRBJ2-5 and V is TRBV7-9; 7 nucleotides line up with TRBD1. The CDR3 contains 16 residues. Trimming took 1 base from V and 7 from J; bases not matched to a gene: 12. Germline CDR1 and CDR2: SEHNR and FQNEAQ (reference sequence). As DNA, the CDR3 is TGTGCCAGCAGCTTAGAGCCAGGGGGATTGTTCGGGACCCAGTACTTC. Encoded protein: CASSLEPGGLFGTQYF.

This chain joins TRBV19 and TRBJ2-7, with TRBD2 identical over 10 bases. V gave up 5 bases and J gave up 1 base; unmatched junction bases: 5. The CDR3 has 15 residues. Per germline, CDR1 LNHDA and CDR2 SQIVND (reference sequence). The CDR3 DNA reads as TGTGCCAGTAGTCCGAGCGGGGGGGGTTCCTACGAGCAGTACTTC. Translating gives CASSPSGGGSYEQYF.

The chain carries TRBV2 and TRBJ2-3, with a possible D match to TRBD2 (5 bases). Germline CDR1 and CDR2: SNHLY and FYNNEI. The CDR3 loop spans 14 amino acids. The germline V and J ends were trimmed by 7 bases and 2 bases, with 13 bases remaining between them. CDR3 sequence (DNA): TGTGCCAGCACCCAGGAGGTTTTCACAGATACGCAGTATTTT. This sequence encodes CASTQEVFTDTQYF.

This chain links TRBV7-2 with TRBJ2-7; no reliable D call. This CDR3 is 11 amino acids long. Looked up from germline, CDR1 is SGHTA and CDR2 is FQGNSA. Trimming stripped 4 bases from V and 3 bases from J, with 4 bases between. Written as DNA, the CDR3 is TGTGCCAGCAGCTACCACTACGAGCAGTACTTC. The encoded protein is CASSYHYEQYF.

The chain links TRBV7-9 to TRBJ1-3; 8 positions match TRBD1. The germline CDR1 and CDR2 sequences are SEHNR and FQNEAQ (reference sequence). The CDR3 is 14 residues long. V shed 8 bases and J 4 bases; nucleotides not matched to a gene: 7. The CDR3 bases are TGTGCCAGCGGCCTCGGACAGGGCGGAAACACCATATATTTT. Its translation: CASGLGQGGNTIYF.

The J gene is TRBJ2-2, the V gene TRBV7-2; 9 bases fit TRBD2. CDR3 length: 15 residues. Germline CDR1 is SGHTA and CDR2 is FQGNSA. V was clipped by 5 bases and J by 0 bases; unmatched bases: 1. In DNA, the CDR3 is TGTGCCAGCAGCCCTAGCGGGGCGAACACCGGGGAGCTGTTTTTT. Encoded protein: CASSPSGANTGELFF.

The rearrangement joins TRBV15 to TRBJ2-6; D perhaps matches TRBD1 (5 bases). Germline V lookup: CDR1 LNHNV, CDR2 YYDKDF (reference sequence). This CDR3 comprises 16 residues. V shed 5 bases and J shed 0 bases, with 11 bases lying between them. Here the CDR3 DNA reads TGTGCCACCAGCCTTCGTCAGGGCTCTGGGGCCAACGTCCTGACTTTC. It translates to CATSLRQGSGANVLTF.

This chain joins TRBV19 and TRBJ1-5, with D hard to call. The CDR3 length is 13 residues. Germline V gene data show CDR1 as LNHDA and CDR2 as SQIVND (reference sequence). The V end lost 5 bases, the J end lost 5 bases, and 10 bases lay between the germline ends. CDR3 coding DNA: TGTGCCAGTAGTTCTCGACCCGATCAGCCCCAGCATTTT. It encodes CASSSRPDQPQHF. The whole variable domain, remainder taken from reference TRBV19 and TRBJ1-5, is DGGITQSPKYLFRKEGQNVTLSCEQNLNHDAMYWYRQDPGQGLRLIYYSQIVNDFQKGDIAEGYSVSREKKESFPLTVTSAQKNPTAFYLCASSSRPDQPQHFGDGTRLSIL.

The J gene is TRBJ2-7, the V gene TRBV27; D remains unclear. This CDR3 has 15 amino acids. Per the germline V gene, CDR1 is MNHEY and CDR2 is SMNVEV (reference sequence). The germline V and J ends were trimmed by 8 bases and 3 bases, with 20 bases remaining between them. CDR3 loop: CASASLESNFYEQYF. CDR3 sequence (DNA): TGTGCCAGCGCAAGCCTAGAGAGTAACTTCTACGAGCAGTACTTC.

The rearrangement uses TRBV5-4 and TRBJ2-7; 8 nucleotides agree with TRBD2. V dropped 3 bases and J dropped 3; count of bases not matched to a gene: 5. This CDR3 region has 14 residues. Looked up from germline, CDR1 is SGHNT and CDR2 is YYREEE (reference sequence). The CDR3 DNA is TGTGCCAGCAGCTCGGGGGGGGGGCACTACGAGCAGTACTTC. This translates into CASSSGGGHYEQYF. Variable domain in full (rest from reference TRBV5-4 and TRBJ2-7): ETGVTQSPTHLIKTRGQQVTLRCSSQSGHNTVSWYQQALGQGPQFIFQYYREEENGRGNFPPRFSGLQFPNYSSELNVNALELDDSALYLCASSSGGGHYEQYFGPGTRLTVT.

This clonotype was counted at least ten times. The V and J genes are TRBV6-1 and TRBJ2-4; D may correspond to TRBD1 or TRBD2 (5 bases each). The germline CDR1 and CDR2 sequences are MNHNS and SASEGT. The CDR3 sequence is 11 residues long. V was clipped by 10 bases and J by 16 bases, with 20 bases between them. CDR3 in DNA: TGTGCCACCATGGTCGACAGAGGGTCTTACTTC. Translation gives CATMVDRGSYF.

This clonotype was recorded only once. The chain joins TRBV2 to TRBJ2-7, with no clear D. This CDR3 is 12 amino acids long. From germline, CDR1 is SNHLY and CDR2 FYNNEI. V shed 1 base and J shed 6 bases, with 7 bases lying between them. The CDR3 DNA follows: TGTGCCAGCAGTGAAGAACAGCCCGAGCAGTACTTC. Translating it yields CASSEEQPEQYF.

The chain uses TRBV20-1 and TRBJ2-7; no firm D call. CDR3 length: 12 amino acids. Per the germline V gene, CDR1 is DFQATT and CDR2 is SNEGSKA (reference sequence). Between the trimmed V and J ends, which lost 3 bases and 0 bases, there was a span of 6 bases. The CDR3, as DNA: TGCAGTGCTAGTTCCAGCTCCTACGAGCAGTACTTC. It encodes CSASSSSYEQYF.

The chain carries TRBV2 and TRBJ2-5, with TRBD2 identical over 12 bases. V lost 5 bases, J lost 5 bases, and 6 bases stayed unmatched. The germline CDR1 and CDR2 sequences are SNHLY and FYNNEI. The CDR3 sequence is 15 residues long. The CDR3 DNA reads TGTGCCAGCAGTCCTAGCGGGGGGGCTAGGGAGACCCAGTACTTC. Its protein is CASSPSGGARETQYF.

The genes are TRBV4-3 and TRBJ1-4, with D unresolved. The CDR3 contains 15 residues. V was pared by 4 bases and J by 6 bases, with 15 bases between. The germline CDR1 and CDR2 sequences are LGHNA and YSLEER. CDR3 bases: TGCGCCAGCAGCCCAACAGTCCAGGTCGATGAAAAACTGTTTTTT. It yields the protein CASSPTVQVDEKLFF.

This chain links TRBV7-9 with TRBJ2-7, with no clear D. V gave up 4 bases and J gave up 3 bases, with 10 bases separating them. The CDR3 has 13 amino acids. The germline gives CDR1 SEHNR, CDR2 FQNEAQ (reference sequence). The CDR3 region is CASSSRDGYEQYF. The DNA for the CDR3 is TGTGCCAGCAGCTCAAGGGATGGCTACGAGCAGTACTTC.